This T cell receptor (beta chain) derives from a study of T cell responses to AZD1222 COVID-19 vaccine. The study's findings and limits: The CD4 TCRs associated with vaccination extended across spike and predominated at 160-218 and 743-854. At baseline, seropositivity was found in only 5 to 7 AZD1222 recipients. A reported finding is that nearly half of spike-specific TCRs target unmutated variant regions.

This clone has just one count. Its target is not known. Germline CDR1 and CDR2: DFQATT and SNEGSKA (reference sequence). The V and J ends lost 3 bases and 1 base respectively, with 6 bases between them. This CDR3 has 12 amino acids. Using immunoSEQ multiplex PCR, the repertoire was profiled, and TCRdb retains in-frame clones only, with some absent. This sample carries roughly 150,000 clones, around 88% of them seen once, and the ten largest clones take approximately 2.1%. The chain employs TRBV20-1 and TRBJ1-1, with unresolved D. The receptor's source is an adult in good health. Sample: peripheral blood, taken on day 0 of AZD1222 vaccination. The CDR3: CSASWANTEAFF. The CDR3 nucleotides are TGCAGTGCTAGTTGGGCGAACACTGAAGCTTTCTTT.